Following are 8 T cell receptor beta chains from one sample sequenced in a study of blood T cells in healthy people across ages. Sample-barcoded 5' priming and a J-beta primer mix drove a second PCR of roughly 6 to 12 cycles. TCRdb reprocessed the 5' RACE reads via MiXCR and lists one record per CDR3 protein. The sample has 650,000 to 1,000,000 distinct CDR3 sequences, approximately 35% seen once. Sequenced input: blood. The receptors shown here come from a man between 18 and 29 years old in good health.

Only a few counts were recorded for this clonotype. This could be a read error, since a much larger clone is one nucleotide away. This chain links TRBV10-3 with TRBJ2-5; weak D call: TRBD1 (5 bases). Germline V gene lookup returns CDR1 ENHRY and CDR2 SYGVKD. V was shortened by 8 bases and J by 3 bases, with 13 bases between the two germline ends. This CDR3 has 13 amino acids. The CDR3 spells CAIGGADKETQYF. CDR3 in DNA: TGTGCCATCGGTGGGGCGGACAAAGAGACCCAGTACTTC.

Notes on this clonotype: With a much larger clone just one base away, this may be a read error. The CDR3 nucleotides are TGCGCCAGCAGCCAAGAGGTTGCCTACAATGAGCAGTTCTTC. Its protein is CASSQEVAYNEQFF. The gene calls are TRBV4-3 and TRBJ2-1; D is unclear. This CDR3 region has 14 residues. The germline CDR1 and CDR2 sequences are LGHNA and YSLEER. The germline V and J ends were trimmed by 0 bases and 2 bases, with 5 bases remaining between them.

The chain has TRBV12-3 or TRBV12-4 and TRBJ2-5, with D possibly being TRBD2 (6 bases). V was clipped by 3 bases and J by 11 bases, with 22 bases between them. The CDR3 has 15 amino acids. CDR3 loop: CASSLVRDFMNEQYF. The CDR3 DNA reads TGTGCCAGCAGTTTGGTGAGGGACTTTATGAATGAGCAGTACTTC.

The chain employs TRBV12-3 or TRBV12-4 and TRBJ2-7, with 7 bases identical to TRBD1. V lost 6 bases and J lost 3; bases outside the gene matches: 5. This CDR3 is 13 amino acids long. Here the CDR3 DNA reads TGTGCCAGCAGGCCGGGACAGCTCTACGAGCAGTACTTC. The encoded protein is CASRPGQLYEQYF.

This clonotype is a singleton in its sample. V is TRBV6-6 and J is TRBJ2-4, with 7 bases identical to TRBD2. The tail of the sequence fits TRBJ2-5 better, so the J call may be wrong. Germline CDR1 and CDR2: MNHNY and SVGAGI (reference sequence). The CDR3 consists of 14 residues. The chain's CDR3 is CASSGGGVRETQYF. CDR3 in DNA: TGTGCCAGCAGTGGGGGGGGAGTTCGAGAGACCCAGTACTTC.

The chain links TRBV5-5 to TRBJ2-3; perhaps TRBD1 as D (6 bases). CDR3 length: 15 residues. Trimming pared 1 base from V and 7 bases from J, leaving 16 bases between. Germline CDR1 is SGHKS and CDR2 is YYEKEE (reference sequence). CDR3 coding DNA: TGTGCCAGCAGCTTGACAGGGTCTGAGGGAAATACGCAGTATTTT. Translated: CASSLTGSEGNTQYF.

This chain joins TRBV12-3 or TRBV12-4 and TRBJ1-4, with D unclear. This CDR3 is 14 amino acids long. Trimming removed 6 bases at V and 7 bases at J, with 15 bases between. This chain's CDR3 is CASSAGRGSEKLFF. The CDR3, as DNA: TGTGCCAGCAGCGCTGGCCGAGGCAGTGAAAAACTGTTTTTT.

This clonotype was observed a few times. The V gene is TRBV18, the J gene TRBJ2-5; TRBD1 aligns across 8 bases. Germline V lookup: CDR1 KGHSH, CDR2 LQKENI. The junction had 7 bases not matched to a gene; V was cut back by 0 bases and J by 4 bases. The CDR3 has 16 residues. As DNA, the CDR3 is TGTGCCAGCTCACCACCGTGGGACACAGGGGGAGAGACCCAGTACTTC. Translated: CASSPPWDTGGETQYF.